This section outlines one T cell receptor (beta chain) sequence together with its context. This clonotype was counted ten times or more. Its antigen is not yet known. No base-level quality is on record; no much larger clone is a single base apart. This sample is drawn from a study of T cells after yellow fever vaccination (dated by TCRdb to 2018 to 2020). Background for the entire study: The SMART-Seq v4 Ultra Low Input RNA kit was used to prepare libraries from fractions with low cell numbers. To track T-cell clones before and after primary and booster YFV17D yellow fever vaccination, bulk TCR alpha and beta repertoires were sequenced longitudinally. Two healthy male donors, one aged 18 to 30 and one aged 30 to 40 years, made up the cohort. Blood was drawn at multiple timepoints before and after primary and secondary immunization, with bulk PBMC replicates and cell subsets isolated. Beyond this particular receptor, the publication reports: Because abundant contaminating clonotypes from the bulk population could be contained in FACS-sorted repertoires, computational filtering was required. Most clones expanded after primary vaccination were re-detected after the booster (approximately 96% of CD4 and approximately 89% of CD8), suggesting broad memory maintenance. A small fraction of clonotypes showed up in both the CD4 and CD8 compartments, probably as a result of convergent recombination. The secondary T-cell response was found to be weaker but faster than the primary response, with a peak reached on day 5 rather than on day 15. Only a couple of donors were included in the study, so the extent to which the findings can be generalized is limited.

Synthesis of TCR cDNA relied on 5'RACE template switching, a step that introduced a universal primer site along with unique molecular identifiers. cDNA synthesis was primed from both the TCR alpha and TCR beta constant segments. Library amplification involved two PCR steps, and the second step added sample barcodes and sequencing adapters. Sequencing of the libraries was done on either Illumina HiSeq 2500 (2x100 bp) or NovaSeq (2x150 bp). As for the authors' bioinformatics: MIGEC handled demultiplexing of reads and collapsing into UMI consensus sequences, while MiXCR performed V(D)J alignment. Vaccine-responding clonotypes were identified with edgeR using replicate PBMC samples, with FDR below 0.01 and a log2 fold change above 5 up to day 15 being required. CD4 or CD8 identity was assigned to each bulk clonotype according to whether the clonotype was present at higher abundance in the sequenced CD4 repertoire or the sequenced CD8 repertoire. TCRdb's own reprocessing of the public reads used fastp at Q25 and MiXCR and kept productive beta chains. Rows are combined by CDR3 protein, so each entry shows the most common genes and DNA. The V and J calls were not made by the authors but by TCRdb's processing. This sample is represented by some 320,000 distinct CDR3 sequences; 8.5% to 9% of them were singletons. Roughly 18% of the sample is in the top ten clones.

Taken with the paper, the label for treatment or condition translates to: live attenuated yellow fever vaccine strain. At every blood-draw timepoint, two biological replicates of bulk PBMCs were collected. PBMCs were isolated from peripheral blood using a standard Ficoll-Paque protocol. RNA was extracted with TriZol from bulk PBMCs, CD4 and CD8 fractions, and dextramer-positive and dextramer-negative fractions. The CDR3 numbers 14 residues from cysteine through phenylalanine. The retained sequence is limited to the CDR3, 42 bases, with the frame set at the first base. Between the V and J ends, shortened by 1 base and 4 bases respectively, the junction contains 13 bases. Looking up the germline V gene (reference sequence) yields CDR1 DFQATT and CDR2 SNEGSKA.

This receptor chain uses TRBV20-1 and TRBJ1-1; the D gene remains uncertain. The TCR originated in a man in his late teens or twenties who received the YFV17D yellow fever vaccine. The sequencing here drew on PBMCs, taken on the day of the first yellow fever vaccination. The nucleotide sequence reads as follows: TGCAGTGCTAGAGTCTCCATGGGGAGCACTGAAGCTTTCTTT. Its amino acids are CSARVSMGSTEAFF.